This TCR beta chain originates from a study of blood T cells in healthy people across ages. Concerning this clonotype: Antigen specificity is unknown.

The CDR3 length is 14 residues. With 3 bases removed from V and 11 bases from J, the gap between germline ends came to 19 bases. The germline V gene encodes CDR1 KGHSH and CDR2 LQKENI. Whole-study results and caveats: Aged donors had fewer naive CD4+ cells and lower diversity than long-lived donors. Shifts in expanded clonotypes may have been confounded by donor CMV status, which was unknown. Naive T cell percentage strongly correlated with TCR beta diversity.

It was with a sample-barcoded 5' primer and a J-beta primer mix that a second PCR of roughly 6 to 12 cycles was run. TCRdb fed the 5' RACE reads into MiXCR, producing one record per CDR3 protein. The profile shows 580,000 or so distinct CDR3 sequences, roughly 43% of them singletons. Extraction yielded at least 5 micrograms of total RNA per sample. The sequencing input was blood. The clonotype comes from an elderly man in good health. V usage is TRBV18 and J usage is TRBJ1-2; no definite D call. CDR3 bases: TGTGCCAGCTCACCGTACCAGCAGACCTCGGAGTACACCTTC. Translating gives CASSPYQQTSEYTF.